Presented here are 31 T cell receptor beta chains from one specimen sequenced in a study of blood T cell repertoires in COVID-19. The assay was immunoSEQ multiplex PCR, and TCRdb's table has in-frame clones only and misses some. This sample has over 350,000 clones, with more than 75% found just once. The material sequenced was PBMCs or T cells enriched from blood (not recorded which). Receptor source: a woman aged 18 to 35 who had recovered from COVID-19.

This rearrangement joins TRBV6-5 to TRBJ2-3; D remains ambiguous. Germline lookup yields CDR1 MNHEY and CDR2 SVGAGI. CDR3 size: 15 residues. The V end was cut by 8 bases, the J end by 0 bases, with 15 bases between. The CDR3 region has the DNA TGTGCCAGCCTTGGCCTCCCTCGTAGCACAGATACGCAGTATTTT. It codes for CASLGLPRSTDTQYF.

This sequence joins TRBV2 and TRBJ2-3; 11 bases align to TRBD2. Germline V gene sequence: CDR1 SNHLY, CDR2 FYNNEI. This CDR3 is 17 amino acids long. The J segment lost 3 bases and the V segment lost 0 bases, leaving 5 bases of the junction unmatched. This CDR3 is CASSEAETSGETDTQYF. CDR3 bases: TGTGCCAGCAGTGAAGCGGAGACTAGCGGGGAAACAGATACGCAGTATTTT.

The rearrangement uses TRBV14 and TRBJ2-7; the D is unclear. V lost 6 bases and J 3 bases, leaving 12 bases between the germline ends. CDR3 size: 13 residues. CDR1 and CDR2 from the germline V gene are SGHDN and FVKESK. This CDR3 is CASRFNGYYEQYF. The DNA for the CDR3 is TGTGCCAGCAGATTCAACGGGTACTACGAGCAGTACTTC.

The table lists this clone with a count of one. This sequence joins TRBV9 and TRBJ2-7, with a possible D match to TRBD2 (6 bases). Trimming took 0 bases from V and 12 from J, leaving 22 bases between them. The CDR3 covers 15 residues. Per the germline V gene, CDR1 is SGDLS and CDR2 is YYNGEE. In DNA form, the CDR3 reads TGTGCCAGCAGCGTAGGCGGAGGGGAGTCCGGTAGAATGTACTTC. Protein: CASSVGGGESGRMYF. The full variable domain, in which reference TRBV9 and TRBJ2-7 provide the parts outside the CDR3, is DSGVTQTPKHLITATGQRVTLRCSPRSGDLSVYWYQQSLDQGLQFLIQYYNGEERAKGNILERFSAQQFPDLHSELNLSSLELGDSALYFCASSVGGGESGRMYFGPGTRLTVT.

The chain joins TRBV4-1 to TRBJ1-1, with a weak D call TRBD1 (5 bases). V was cut by 4 bases and J by 5 bases, with 20 bases left in between. Per the germline V gene, CDR1 is MGHRA and CDR2 is YSYEKL. The CDR3 totals 16 residues. The DNA of the CDR3 is TGCGCCAGCAGCCCATCCTCCCAGGGCCGGTTTACTGAAGCTTTCTTT. Translation: CASSPSSQGRFTEAFF.

The V and J genes are TRBV20-1 and TRBJ2-5; perhaps TRBD1 as D (5 bases). The CDR3 totals 15 residues. The germline V gene has CDR1 DFQATT and CDR2 SNEGSKA (reference sequence). The V gene lost 3 bases and the J gene lost 3 bases, with 17 bases spanning the gap. CDR3 in DNA: TGCAGTGCTAGTAATATGGCAAGGGGAAAAGAGACCCAGTACTTC. This sequence encodes CSASNMARGKETQYF.

This clone was seen once. The gene calls are TRBV9 and TRBJ2-1; D perhaps matches TRBD2 (6 bases). The germline V and J ends were trimmed by 0 bases and 7 bases, with 8 bases remaining between them. Germline CDR1 and CDR2: SGDLS and YYNGEE. The CDR3 consists of 13 residues. The CDR3 nucleotides read TGTGCCAGCAGCGTAGGCGGGGTAAATGAGCAGTTCTTC. It translates to CASSVGGVNEQFF.

The CDR3, as DNA: TGTGCCAGCAGTCACCGGGACAGGGGGCCGACCGAGCAGTACTTC. Encoded protein: CASSHRDRGPTEQYF. The V and J genes are TRBV6-5 and TRBJ2-7, with 12 bases lining up with TRBD1. CDR3 length equals 15 residues. The V gene end was trimmed by 5 bases and the J gene end by 6 bases; junction bases not matched to a gene: 8. CDR1 is MNHEY and CDR2 is SVGAGI in the germline V gene.

The V and J genes are TRBV15 and TRBJ2-7, with 8 bases that match TRBD1. Looked up from germline, CDR1 is LNHNV and CDR2 is YYDKDF (reference sequence). The CDR3 contains 13 residues. J lost 6 bases, V lost 2 bases, and 3 bases had no gene match. CDR3: CATSRIQGAEQYF. Written as DNA, the CDR3 is TGTGCCACCAGCAGAATCCAGGGGGCCGAGCAGTACTTC.

The genes are TRBV5-1 and TRBJ2-5, with 7 bases that match TRBD2. The CDR3 runs 16 residues. Germline CDR1 reads SGHRS; CDR2 reads YFSETQ. The V gene end was trimmed by 1 base and the J gene end by 2 bases; junction bases not matched to a gene: 8. The CDR3 protein is CASSLNGGSRQETQYF. The CDR3 region has the DNA TGCGCCAGCAGCTTGAACGGGGGGAGTAGGCAAGAGACCCAGTACTTC.

The V call is TRBV2, the J call TRBJ2-3, with no clear D. The CDR3 totals 10 residues. CDR1 is SNHLY, CDR2 FYNNEI, per germline. With 9 bases removed from V and 5 bases from J, the gap between germline ends came to 6 bases. The CDR3 here is CASAVDTQYF. CDR3 nucleotides: TGTGCCAGTGCGGTAGATACGCAGTATTTT.

The chain joins TRBV6-5 to TRBJ1-2; 7 bases map to TRBD1. Looked up from germline, CDR1 is MNHEY and CDR2 is SVGAGI. Unmatched junction bases numbered 10, after V lost 8 bases and J lost 7 bases. The CDR3 runs 13 residues. In DNA, the CDR3 is TGTGCCAGCGCTGACAGGGAAGTAGGTGGCTACACCTTC. Translated, it gives CASADREVGGYTF.

The chain couples TRBV5-6 to TRBJ1-1; D is undetermined. The germline V and J ends were trimmed by 6 bases and 3 bases, with 15 bases remaining between them. The CDR3 is 14 residues long. The germline V gene has CDR1 SGHDT and CDR2 YYEEEE. DNA for the CDR3: TGTGCCAGCATCCTCCCGGGGAGGGACACTGAAGCTTTCTTT. Translated: CASILPGRDTEAFF.

The V and J genes are TRBV24-1 and TRBJ1-5, with TRBD1 as a possible D gene (5 bases). V was pared by 4 bases and J by 0 bases, with 9 bases between. Germline V CDR1 and CDR2: KGHDR, SFDVKD. This CDR3 spans 15 amino acids. The CDR3 bases are TGTGCCACCAGTGAATCAGGGTATAGCAATCAGCCCCAGCATTTT. Translation gives CATSESGYSNQPQHF.

The chain has TRBV25-1 and TRBJ1-6, with a possible D match to TRBD1 (6 bases). Trimming removed 2 bases from V and 7 bases from J, with 15 bases in between. Germline V gene data show CDR1 as MGHDK and CDR2 as SYGVNS. This CDR3 region has 16 residues. CDR3 sequence reads: CASSETLQGGNSPLHF. The CDR3 nucleotides are TGTGCCAGCAGTGAAACTTTACAGGGTGGAAATTCACCCCTCCACTTT.

The chain has TRBV9 and TRBJ2-2; possible D gene TRBD2, 5 bases. The CDR3 loop spans 14 amino acids. Trimming shortened V by 0 bases and J by 6 bases, and 9 bases separated the two germline ends. Germline V lookup: CDR1 SGDLS, CDR2 YYNGEE. The CDR3 sequence: CASSVEWEPGELFF. Written as DNA, the CDR3 is TGTGCCAGCAGCGTAGAGTGGGAGCCCGGGGAGCTGTTTTTT.

The chain carries TRBV6-1 and TRBJ2-7; possibly TRBD1 for D (5 bases). This CDR3 is built from 15 residues. The V gene lost 3 bases and the J gene lost 0 bases, with 12 bases spanning the gap. The germline V gene encodes CDR1 MNHNS and CDR2 SASEGT. The CDR3 loop is CASSEWGRDSYEQYF. The CDR3 DNA is TGTGCCAGCAGTGAGTGGGGCAGGGACTCCTACGAGCAGTACTTC.

This clone was observed a handful of times. V gene TRBV2 combines with J gene TRBJ1-4, with 9 bases aligning to TRBD1. Per the germline V gene, CDR1 is SNHLY and CDR2 is FYNNEI. Losses at the gene ends were 6 bases for V and 4 bases for J; bases not matched to a gene: 15. The CDR3 length is 18 residues. The CDR3 bases are TGTGCCAGCAGAGGGACCCGGGACAGGGCGATTCATAATGAAAAACTGTTTTTT. Its protein is CASRGTRDRAIHNEKLFF.

The chain links TRBV2 to TRBJ1-3, with D maybe TRBD1 (5 bases). CDR1 is SNHLY and CDR2 is FYNNEI in the germline V gene. The CDR3 contains 16 residues. Trimming stripped 1 base from V and 0 bases from J, with 10 bases between. The DNA for the CDR3 is TGTGCCAGCAGTGAAGGGACACCTTACTCTGGAAACACCATATATTTT. It specifies CASSEGTPYSGNTIYF.

The chain uses TRBV27 and TRBJ1-2; D not resolved. In germline, CDR1 is MNHEY, CDR2 SMNVEV (reference sequence). This CDR3 contains 13 residues. V dropped 3 bases and J dropped 3 bases, with 8 bases sitting between them. The CDR3 DNA sequence: TGTGCCAGCAGTTTCTCCCAGGACTATGGCTACACCTTC. This translates into CASSFSQDYGYTF.

The chain joins TRBV6-5 to TRBJ1-1; D is unresolved. Germline assignment: CDR1 MNHEY and CDR2 SVGAGI. Deletions cut 7 bases from V and 5 bases from J, with 14 bases between. The CDR3 covers 13 residues. For the CDR3, the DNA is TGTGCCAGCATGGAGACCCAAACTACTGAAGCTTTCTTT. Translated: CASMETQTTEAFF.

This rearrangement joins TRBV6-4 to TRBJ2-3, with a tentative D call TRBD2 (5 bases). This CDR3 comprises 15 residues. The germline V gene has CDR1 MRHNA and CDR2 SNTAGT. The ends were cut back, 2 bases at V and 0 bases at J, with 9 bases in the middle. For the CDR3, the DNA is TGTGCCAGCAGTGACGGACTGTCTAGCACAGATACGCAGTATTTT. Protein: CASSDGLSSTDTQYF.

This clone turned up a few times. V is TRBV7-9 and J is TRBJ2-7; no definite D call. Germline loops: CDR1 SEHNR, CDR2 FQNEAQ (reference sequence). Trimming cost V 3 bases and J 3 bases, with 6 bases left between them. This CDR3 comprises 12 residues. Written as DNA, the CDR3 is TGTGCCAGCAGCTTTCAGGACTACGAGCAGTACTTC. Its protein is CASSFQDYEQYF. The variable domain in full, with the rest retrieved from reference TRBV7-9 and TRBJ2-7, is DTGVSQNPRHKITKRGQNVTFRCDPISEHNRLYWYRQTLGQGPEFLTYFQNEAQLEKSRLLSDRFSAERPKGSFSTLEIQRTEQGDSAMYLCASSFQDYEQYFGPGTRLTVT.

This chain uses TRBV15 with TRBJ1-5; 9 bases align to TRBD1. CDR1 and CDR2 (germline): LNHNV, YYDKDF (reference sequence). This CDR3 has 19 residues. The V gene end was trimmed by 2 bases and the J gene end by 0 bases; junction bases not matched to a gene: 11. DNA for the CDR3: TGTGCCACCAGCAGACGAGCGGGACAGGGTTCCTATAGCAATCAGCCCCAGCATTTT. It translates to CATSRRAGQGSYSNQPQHF.

The V and J genes are TRBV27 and TRBJ1-2; TRBD1 matches at 8 bases. After removal of 3 bases from V and 7 bases from J, the junction contained 7 bases not matched to a gene. The CDR3 has 14 residues. Germline CDR1 is MNHEY and CDR2 is SMNVEV (reference sequence). The DNA for the CDR3 is TGTGCCAGCAGTTTGGCCAGGGGGCGCGGTGGCTACACCTTC. Its translation: CASSLARGRGGYTF.

This chain joins TRBV30 and TRBJ2-2, with D perhaps matching TRBD1 (5 bases). With 3 bases removed from V and 4 bases from J, the gap between germline ends came to 12 bases. The CDR3 loop spans 14 amino acids. Germline V gene data show CDR1 as GTSNPN and CDR2 as SVGIG (reference sequence). DNA for the CDR3: TGTGCCTGGAGGGGTAGGGGTCCCACCGGGGAGCTGTTTTTT. This codes for CAWRGRGPTGELFF.

V and J are TRBV27 and TRBJ1-2; no clear D gene. The CDR3 contains 12 residues. Germline CDR1 is MNHEY and CDR2 is SMNVEV (reference sequence). V lost 2 bases and J lost 8, with 9 bases in between. DNA for the CDR3: TGTGCCAGCAGTTTAACTGGGCTAGGCTACACCTTC. Its protein product is CASSLTGLGYTF.

The CDR3 region is CSVVLTSGENTGELFF. CDR3 nucleotide sequence: TGCAGCGTTGTCTTGACTAGCGGGGAGAACACCGGGGAGCTGTTTTTT. This sequence joins TRBV29-1 and TRBJ2-2; TRBD2 matches at 11 bases. This CDR3 region has 16 residues. Germline V lookup: CDR1 SQVTM, CDR2 ANQGSEA. Trimming removed 4 bases from V and 1 base from J; junction bases left unmatched: 5.

V gene TRBV4-1 combines with J gene TRBJ2-5; D remains ambiguous. There are 14 residues in the CDR3. Between the trimmed V and J ends, which lost 2 bases and 3 bases, there was a span of 10 bases. CDR1 MGHRA and CDR2 YSYEKL come from the germline V gene. The CDR3, as DNA: TGCGCCAGCAGCCAATTGGGCAGGAAAGAGACCCAGTACTTC. Translating it yields CASSQLGRKETQYF.

This chain connects TRBV10-2 to TRBJ1-1; 7 bases agree with TRBD1. V lost 6 bases to trimming and J lost 0 bases; unmatched junction nucleotides: 13. The CDR3 is made up of 17 amino acids. Germline lookup yields CDR1 WSHSY and CDR2 SAAADI. CDR3 in amino acids: CASRRGQIEGMNTEAFF. DNA of the CDR3: TGCGCCAGCAGACGGGGACAGATAGAAGGGATGAACACTGAAGCTTTCTTT.

This chain links TRBV4-1 with TRBJ1-5; D may be TRBD1 (5 bases). CDR1 is MGHRA, CDR2 YSYEKL, per germline. The CDR3 spans 15 residues. Trimming left V 1 base short and J 4 bases short, with 11 bases between. The CDR3 sequence: CASSQATRDNQPQHF. The CDR3 DNA reads TGCGCCAGCAGCCAAGCTACCAGGGATAATCAGCCCCAGCATTTT.